This T cell receptor beta chain was observed in a study of blood T cell repertoires in COVID-19. Study-wide context: Sample material is recorded as cDNA or gDNA derived from T cells, B-cell-depleted T cells, or PBMCs.

Libraries were prepared by immunoSEQ multiplex PCR; TCRdb keeps only in-frame clonotypes and omits some of them. The data hold around 100,000 clones, with about three quarters observed a single time. The ends lost 2 bases at V and 10 bases at J; junction bases unmatched: 11. The V gene's germline CDR1 is KGHSH and CDR2 LQKENI. The CDR3 totals 16 residues. This chain uses TRBV18 with TRBJ2-2, with TRBD1 identical over 9 bases. The TCR originated in a man older than 75 with acute or convalescent COVID-19. The sample comprised peripheral blood. The DNA for the CDR3 is TGTGCCAGCTCACCAAAGGGGACAGGGTTATTGGCGGAGCTGTTTTTT. Protein sequence: CASSPKGTGLLAELFF. The entire variable domain, with the rest obtained from reference TRBV18 and TRBJ2-2, is as follows: NAGVMQNPRHLVRRRGQEARLRCSPMKGHSHVYWYRQLPEEGLKFMVYLQKENIIDESGMPKERFSAEFPKEGPSILRIQQVVRGDSAAYFCASSPKGTGLLAELFFGEGSRLTVL.